The 9 T cell receptor beta chains below come from one sample, sequenced in a study of cytomegalovirus exposure and HLA in healthy donors (TCRdb year 2017). Library construction relied on the immunoSEQ multiplex PCR assay. For the multiplex PCR, a mixture combining 60 forward primers for TCR Vbeta segments and 13 reverse primers for TCR Jbeta segments was used. TCRdb stores this immuneACCESS table with in-frame sequences only. Part of the clones is absent; in the studies checked, under half of the shortfall reflects unresolved V genes, and no reason is known for the rest. The sample contains about 130,000 clones, around 78% of them found a single time. The ten largest clonotypes hold approximately 1.7% of the sample. Sequenced input: PBMCs. Receptors were obtained from a woman between 45 and 60 years old in good health and CMV-seronegative.

The rearrangement joins TRBV9 to TRBJ2-3; the D is unclear. The CDR3 loop spans 13 amino acids. The ends were cut back, 0 bases at V and 5 bases at J, with 7 bases in the middle. The germline CDR1 and CDR2 sequences are SGDLS and YYNGEE. This CDR3 is CASSVGEVDTQYF. CDR3 coding DNA: TGTGCCAGCAGCGTAGGAGAGGTAGATACGCAGTATTTT.

The chain is built from TRBV4-3 and TRBJ2-5, with TRBD1 matching over 10 bases. Losses at the gene ends were 4 bases for V and 7 bases for J; bases not matched to a gene: 9. In germline, CDR1 is LGHNA, CDR2 YSLEER. The CDR3 is 15 amino acids. DNA for the CDR3: TGCGCCAGCAGCCCAGACAGGGGGCCGGGAGGGACCCAGTACTTC. It yields the protein CASSPDRGPGGTQYF.

V gene TRBV27 combines with J gene TRBJ2-1; D gene ambiguous. The CDR3 runs 14 residues. Trimming left V 1 base short and J 3 bases short, with 7 bases between. Looked up from germline, CDR1 is MNHEY and CDR2 is SMNVEV (reference sequence). The CDR3 here is CASSLYTDYNEQFF. CDR3 nucleotides: TGTGCCAGCAGTTTATACACAGACTACAATGAGCAGTTCTTC.

V is TRBV6-5 and J is TRBJ1-2; 7 positions agree with TRBD1. Germline CDR1 is MNHEY and CDR2 is SVGAGI. The CDR3 spans 12 residues. The chain's CDR3 is CATGATNYGYTF. The CDR3 nucleotides read TGTGCTACAGGGGCCACTAACTATGGCTACACCTTC.

V gene TRBV28 combines with J gene TRBJ2-1, with 11 bases identical to TRBD2. Unmatched junction bases numbered 9, after V lost 6 bases and J lost 8 bases. This CDR3 is 15 amino acids long. In germline, CDR1 is MDHEN, CDR2 SYDVKM. DNA of the CDR3: TGTGCCAGCAGGACGTTAGCGGGAGGGCCATATGAGCAGTTCTTC. This translates into CASRTLAGGPYEQFF.

This rearrangement joins TRBV5-8 to TRBJ2-1; 12 nucleotides match TRBD2. The trim removed 2 bases at V and 9 bases at J, leaving 9 bases unmatched. Germline values: CDR1 SGHTS, CDR2 YDEGEE. The CDR3 has 16 amino acids. This chain's CDR3 is CASSFRTSGKGVEQFF. The CDR3 nucleotides are TGTGCCAGCAGCTTTAGGACTAGCGGGAAGGGGGTTGAGCAGTTCTTC. The full variable domain, with the rest looked up from reference TRBV5-8 and TRBJ2-1, is EAGVTQSPTHLIKTRGQQATLRCSPISGHTSVYWYQQALGLGLQFLLWYDEGEERNRGNFPPRFSGRQFPNYSSELNVNALELEDSALYLCASSFRTSGKGVEQFFGPGTRLTVL.

This clone was counted once. The chain carries TRBV5-1 and TRBJ2-7, with 8 bases identical to TRBD2. Germline V CDR1 and CDR2: SGHRS, YFSETQ. The junction had 4 bases not matched to a gene; V was cut back by 0 bases and J by 2 bases. The CDR3 contains 15 residues. This CDR3 is CASSLDTSGTYEQYF. CDR3 nucleotides: TGCGCCAGCAGCTTGGATACTAGCGGAACCTACGAGCAGTACTTC. The entire variable domain, with the rest obtained from reference TRBV5-1 and TRBJ2-7, is as follows: KAGVTQTPRYLIKTRGQQVTLSCSPISGHRSVSWYQQTPGQGLQFLFEYFSETQRNKGNFPGRFSGRQFSNSRSEMNVSTLELGDSALYLCASSLDTSGTYEQYFGPGTRLTVT.

The rearrangement joins TRBV29-1 to TRBJ1-3; 7 positions match TRBD1. V trimming: 7 bases; J trimming: 4 bases; junction bases outside the gene matches: 4. The length of the CDR3 is 12 residues. CDR1 and CDR2 from the germline V gene are SQVTM and ANQGSEA. CDR3 nucleotides: TGCAGCGCGACAGGGTTCGGAAACACCATATATTTT. This gives the protein CSATGFGNTIYF.

The rearrangement joins TRBV12-5 to TRBJ1-2, with D perhaps matching TRBD1 (6 bases). Germline values: CDR1 LGHNT, CDR2 FRNRAP. The CDR3 contains 15 residues. Trimming left V 6 bases short and J 1 base short, with 15 bases between. DNA of the CDR3: TGTGCTAGTGGCAATCCAGAGGGACATAACTATGGCTACACCTTC. Translated, it gives CASGNPEGHNYGYTF.